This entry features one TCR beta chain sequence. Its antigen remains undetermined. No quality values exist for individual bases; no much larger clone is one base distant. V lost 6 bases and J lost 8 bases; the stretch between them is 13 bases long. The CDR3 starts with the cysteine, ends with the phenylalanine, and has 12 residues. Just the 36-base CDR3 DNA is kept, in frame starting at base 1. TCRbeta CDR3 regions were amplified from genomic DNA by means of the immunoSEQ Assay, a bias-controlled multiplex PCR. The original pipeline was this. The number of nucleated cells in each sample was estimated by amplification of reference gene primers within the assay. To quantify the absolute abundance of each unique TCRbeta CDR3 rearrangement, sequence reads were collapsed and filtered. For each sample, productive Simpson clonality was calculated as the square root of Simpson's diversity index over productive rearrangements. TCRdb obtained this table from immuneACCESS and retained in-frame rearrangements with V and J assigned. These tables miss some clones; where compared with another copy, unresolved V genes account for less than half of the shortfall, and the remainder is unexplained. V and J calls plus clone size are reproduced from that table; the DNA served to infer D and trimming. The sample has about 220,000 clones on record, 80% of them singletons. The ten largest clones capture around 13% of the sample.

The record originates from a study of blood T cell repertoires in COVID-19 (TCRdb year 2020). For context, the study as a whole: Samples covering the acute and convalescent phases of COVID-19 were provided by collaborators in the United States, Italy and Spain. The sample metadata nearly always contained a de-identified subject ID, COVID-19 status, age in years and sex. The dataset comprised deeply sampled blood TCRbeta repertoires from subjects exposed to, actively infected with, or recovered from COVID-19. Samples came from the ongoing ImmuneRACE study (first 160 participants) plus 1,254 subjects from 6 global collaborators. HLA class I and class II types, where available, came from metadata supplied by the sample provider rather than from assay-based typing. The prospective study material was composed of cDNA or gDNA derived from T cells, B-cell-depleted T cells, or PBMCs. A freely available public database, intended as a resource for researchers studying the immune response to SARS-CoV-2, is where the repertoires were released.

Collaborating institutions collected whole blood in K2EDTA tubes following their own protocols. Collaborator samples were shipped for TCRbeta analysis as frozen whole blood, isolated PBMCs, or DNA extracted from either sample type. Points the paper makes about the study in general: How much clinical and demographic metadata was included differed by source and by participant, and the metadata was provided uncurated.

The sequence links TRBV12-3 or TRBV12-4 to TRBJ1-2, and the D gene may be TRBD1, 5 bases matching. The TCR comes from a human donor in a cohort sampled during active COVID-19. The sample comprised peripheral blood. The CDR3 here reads CASSAGGSGYTF. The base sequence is TGTGCCAGCAGCGCGGGGGGTTCCGGCTACACCTTC.